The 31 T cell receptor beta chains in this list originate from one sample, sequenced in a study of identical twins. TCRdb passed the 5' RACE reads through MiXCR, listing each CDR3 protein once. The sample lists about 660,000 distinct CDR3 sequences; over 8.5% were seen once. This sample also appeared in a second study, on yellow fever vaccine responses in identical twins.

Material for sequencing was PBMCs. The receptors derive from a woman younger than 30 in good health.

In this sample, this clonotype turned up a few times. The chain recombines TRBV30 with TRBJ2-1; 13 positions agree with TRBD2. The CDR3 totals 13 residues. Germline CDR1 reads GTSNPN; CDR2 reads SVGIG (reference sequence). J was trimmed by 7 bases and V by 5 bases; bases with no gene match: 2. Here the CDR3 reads CAWGLAGVNEQFF. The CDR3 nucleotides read TGTGCCTGGGGACTAGCGGGAGTTAATGAGCAGTTCTTC. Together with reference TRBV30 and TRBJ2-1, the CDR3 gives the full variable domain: SQTIHQWPATLVQPVGSPLSLECTVEGTSNPNLYWYRQAAGRGLQLLFYSVGIGQISSEVPQNLSASRPQDRQFILSSKKLLLSDSGFYLCAWGLAGVNEQFFGPGTRLTVL.

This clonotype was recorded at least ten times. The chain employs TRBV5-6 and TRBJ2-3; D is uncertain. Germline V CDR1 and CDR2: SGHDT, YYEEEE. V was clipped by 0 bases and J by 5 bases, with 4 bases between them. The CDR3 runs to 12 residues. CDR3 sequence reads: CASSLAIDTQYF. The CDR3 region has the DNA TGTGCCAGCAGCTTGGCGATAGATACGCAGTATTTT.

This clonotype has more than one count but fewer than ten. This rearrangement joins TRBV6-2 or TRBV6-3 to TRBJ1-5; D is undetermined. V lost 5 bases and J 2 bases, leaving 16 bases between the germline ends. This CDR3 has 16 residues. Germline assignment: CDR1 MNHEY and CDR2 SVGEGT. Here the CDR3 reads CASSIFGRVGNQPQHF. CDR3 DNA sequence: TGTGCCAGCAGTATATTTGGCCGGGTTGGCAATCAGCCCCAGCATTTT.

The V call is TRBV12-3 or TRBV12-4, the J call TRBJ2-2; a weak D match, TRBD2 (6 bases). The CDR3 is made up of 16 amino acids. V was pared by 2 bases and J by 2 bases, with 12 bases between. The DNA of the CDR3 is TGTGCCAGCAGTTTATGGGGCGGGATTAACACCGGGGAGCTGTTTTTT. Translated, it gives CASSLWGGINTGELFF.

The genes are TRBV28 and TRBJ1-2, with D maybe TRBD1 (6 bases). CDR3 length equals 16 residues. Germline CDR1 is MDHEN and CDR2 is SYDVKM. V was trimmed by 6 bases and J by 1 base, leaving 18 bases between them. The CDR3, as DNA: TGTGCCAGCAGGGGATCACAGGGTGTATTTAACTATGGCTACACCTTC. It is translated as CASRGSQGVFNYGYTF.

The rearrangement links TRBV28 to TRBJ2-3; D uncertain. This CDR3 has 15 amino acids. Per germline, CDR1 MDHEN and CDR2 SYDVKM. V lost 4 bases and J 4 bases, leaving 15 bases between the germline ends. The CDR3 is CASSSQIAPADTQYF. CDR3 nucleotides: TGTGCCAGCAGTTCCCAAATAGCTCCAGCAGATACGCAGTATTTT. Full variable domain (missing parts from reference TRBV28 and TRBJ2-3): DVKVTQSSRYLVKRTGEKVFLECVQDMDHENMFWYRQDPGLGLRLIYFSYDVKMKEKGDIPEGYSVSREKKERFSLILESASTNQTSMYLCASSSQIAPADTQYFGPGTRLTVL.

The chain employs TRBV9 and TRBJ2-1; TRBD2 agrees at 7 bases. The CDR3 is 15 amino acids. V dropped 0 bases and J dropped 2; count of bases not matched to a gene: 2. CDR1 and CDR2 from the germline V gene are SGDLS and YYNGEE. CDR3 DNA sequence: TGTGCCAGCAGCGTAGGGGAGGGCCCCTACAATGAGCAGTTCTTC. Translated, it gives CASSVGEGPYNEQFF.

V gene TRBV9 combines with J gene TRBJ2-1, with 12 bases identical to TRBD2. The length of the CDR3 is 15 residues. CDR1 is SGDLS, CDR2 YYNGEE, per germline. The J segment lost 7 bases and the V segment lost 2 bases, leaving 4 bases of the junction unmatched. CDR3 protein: CASSVETSGGNEQFF. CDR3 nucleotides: TGTGCCAGCAGCGTTGAAACTAGCGGGGGGAATGAGCAGTTCTTC.

The CDR3: CASSFWGAGGANVLTF. CDR3 nucleotides: TGTGCCAGCAGTTTCTGGGGGGCTGGGGGGGCCAACGTCCTGACTTTC. The gene calls are TRBV12-3 or TRBV12-4 and TRBJ2-6, with D perhaps being TRBD1 or TRBD2 (6 bases each). The CDR3 contains 16 residues. V lost 3 bases and J 4 bases, leaving 13 bases between the germline ends.

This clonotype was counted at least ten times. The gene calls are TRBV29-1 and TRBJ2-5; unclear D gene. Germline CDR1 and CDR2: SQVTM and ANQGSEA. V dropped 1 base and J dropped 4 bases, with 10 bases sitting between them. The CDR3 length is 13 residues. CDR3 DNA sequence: TGCAGCGTTGAAGTGGGGTTTGTAGAGACCCAGTACTTC. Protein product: CSVEVGFVETQYF.

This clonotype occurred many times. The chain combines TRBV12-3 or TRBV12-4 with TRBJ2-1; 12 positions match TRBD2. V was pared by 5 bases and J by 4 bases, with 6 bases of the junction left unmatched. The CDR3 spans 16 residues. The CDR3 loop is CASSPPGLAGYNEQFF. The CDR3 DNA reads TGTGCCAGCAGTCCGCCGGGACTAGCGGGTTACAATGAGCAGTTCTTC.

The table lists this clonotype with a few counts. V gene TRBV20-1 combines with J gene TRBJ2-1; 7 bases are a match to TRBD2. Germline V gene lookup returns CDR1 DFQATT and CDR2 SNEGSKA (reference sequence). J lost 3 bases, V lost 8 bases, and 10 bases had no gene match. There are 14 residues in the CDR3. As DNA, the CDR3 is TGCAGTCTAGCGGCCCTAGCCCTCTACAATGAGCAGTTCTTC. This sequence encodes CSLAALALYNEQFF.

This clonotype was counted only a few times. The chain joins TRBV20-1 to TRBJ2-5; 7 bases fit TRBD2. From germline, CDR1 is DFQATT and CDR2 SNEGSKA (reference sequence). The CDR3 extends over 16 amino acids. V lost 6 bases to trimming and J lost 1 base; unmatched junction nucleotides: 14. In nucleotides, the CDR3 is TGCAGTGCCCCGAGAGCTACTAGCGCACTCCAAGAGACCCAGTACTTC. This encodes CSAPRATSALQETQYF.

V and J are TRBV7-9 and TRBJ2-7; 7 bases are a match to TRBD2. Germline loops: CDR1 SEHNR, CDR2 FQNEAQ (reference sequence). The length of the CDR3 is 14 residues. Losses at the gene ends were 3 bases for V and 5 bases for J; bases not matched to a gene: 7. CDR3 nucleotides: TGTGCCAGCAGCTTTATGACTAGCATCCACGAGCAGTACTTC. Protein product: CASSFMTSIHEQYF.

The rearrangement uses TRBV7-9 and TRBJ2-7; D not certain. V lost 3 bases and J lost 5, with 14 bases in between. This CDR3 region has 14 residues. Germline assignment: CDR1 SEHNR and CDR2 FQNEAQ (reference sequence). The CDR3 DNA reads TGTGCCAGCAGCTTGGATTTCGACGCAAACGAGCAGTACTTC. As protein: CASSLDFDANEQYF.

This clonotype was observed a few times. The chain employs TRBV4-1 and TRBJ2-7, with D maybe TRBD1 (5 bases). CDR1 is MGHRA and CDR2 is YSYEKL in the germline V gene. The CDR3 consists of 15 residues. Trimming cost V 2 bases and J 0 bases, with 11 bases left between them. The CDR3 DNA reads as TGCGCCAGCAGCCAATCAACAGGCTACTCCTACGAGCAGTACTTC. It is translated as CASSQSTGYSYEQYF.

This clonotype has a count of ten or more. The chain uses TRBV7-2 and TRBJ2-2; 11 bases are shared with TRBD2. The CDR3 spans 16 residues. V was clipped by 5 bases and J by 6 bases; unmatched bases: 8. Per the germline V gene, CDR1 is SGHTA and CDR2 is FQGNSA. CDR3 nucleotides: TGTGCCAGCAGCGTTACTAGCGGGAGAGGGGCCGGGGAGCTGTTTTTT. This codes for CASSVTSGRGAGELFF.

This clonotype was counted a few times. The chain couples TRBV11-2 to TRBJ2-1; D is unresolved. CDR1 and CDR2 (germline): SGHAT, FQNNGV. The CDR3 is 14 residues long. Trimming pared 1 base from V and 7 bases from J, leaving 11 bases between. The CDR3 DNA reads TGTGCCAGCAGCTTAGTAATGGCTTGGAATGAGCAGTTCTTC. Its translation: CASSLVMAWNEQFF.

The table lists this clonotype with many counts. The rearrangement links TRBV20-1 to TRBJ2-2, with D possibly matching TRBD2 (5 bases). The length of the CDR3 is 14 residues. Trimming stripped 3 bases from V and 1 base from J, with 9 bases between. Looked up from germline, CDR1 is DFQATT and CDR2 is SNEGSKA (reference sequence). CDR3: CSARVGGNTGELFF. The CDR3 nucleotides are TGCAGTGCTAGGGTCGGAGGGAACACCGGGGAGCTGTTTTTT.

CDR3 in DNA: TGTGCCACCAGCAGAGCCAGGTTCCCTAGGCCGGGACTAGCAAACCGGAGCACCTACAATGAGCAGTTCTTC. The encoded protein is CATSRARFPRPGLANRSTYNEQFF. The chain links TRBV15 to TRBJ2-1; the match to TRBD2 covers 9 bases. The V and J ends lost 1 base and 2 bases, in that order; junction bases with no gene match: 27. This CDR3 contains 24 residues. CDR1 and CDR2 from the germline V gene are LNHNV and YYDKDF (reference sequence).

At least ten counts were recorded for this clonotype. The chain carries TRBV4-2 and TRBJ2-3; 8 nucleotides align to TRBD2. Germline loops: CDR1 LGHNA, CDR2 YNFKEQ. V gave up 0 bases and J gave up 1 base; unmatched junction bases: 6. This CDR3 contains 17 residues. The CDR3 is CASSQDSGAGGTDTQYF. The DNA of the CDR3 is TGTGCCAGCAGCCAAGACAGTGGAGCGGGGGGCACAGATACGCAGTATTTT.

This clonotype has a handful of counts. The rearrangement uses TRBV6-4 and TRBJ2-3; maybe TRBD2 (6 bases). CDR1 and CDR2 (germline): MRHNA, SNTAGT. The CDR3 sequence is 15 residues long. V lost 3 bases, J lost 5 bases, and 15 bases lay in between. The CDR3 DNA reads TGTGCCAGCAGTGAAGGGCCTCTGGGAGGAGATACGCAGTATTTT. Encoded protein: CASSEGPLGGDTQYF.

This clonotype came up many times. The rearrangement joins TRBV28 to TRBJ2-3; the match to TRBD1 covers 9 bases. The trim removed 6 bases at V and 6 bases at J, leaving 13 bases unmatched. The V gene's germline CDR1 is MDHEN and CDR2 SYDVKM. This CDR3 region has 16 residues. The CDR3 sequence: CASRPGDREVPDTQYF. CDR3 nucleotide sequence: TGTGCCAGCAGACCCGGGGACAGGGAGGTACCCGATACGCAGTATTTT.

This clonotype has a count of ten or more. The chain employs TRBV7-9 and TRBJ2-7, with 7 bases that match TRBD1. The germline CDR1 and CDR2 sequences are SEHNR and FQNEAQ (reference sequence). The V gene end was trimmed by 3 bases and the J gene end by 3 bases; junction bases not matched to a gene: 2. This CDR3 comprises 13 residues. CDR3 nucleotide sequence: TGTGCCAGCAGCTTCCGGGACAGCTACGAGCAGTACTTC. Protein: CASSFRDSYEQYF. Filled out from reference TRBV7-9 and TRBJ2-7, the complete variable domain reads DTGVSQNPRHKITKRGQNVTFRCDPISEHNRLYWYRQTLGQGPEFLTYFQNEAQLEKSRLLSDRFSAERPKGSFSTLEIQRTEQGDSAMYLCASSFRDSYEQYFGPGTRLTVT.

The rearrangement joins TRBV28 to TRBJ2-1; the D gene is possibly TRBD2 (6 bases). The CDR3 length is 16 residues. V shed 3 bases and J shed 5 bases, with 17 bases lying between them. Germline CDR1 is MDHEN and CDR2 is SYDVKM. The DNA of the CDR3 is TGTGCCAGCAGTTTCGCGGGACTCCCATCCCACAATGAGCAGTTCTTC. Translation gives CASSFAGLPSHNEQFF.

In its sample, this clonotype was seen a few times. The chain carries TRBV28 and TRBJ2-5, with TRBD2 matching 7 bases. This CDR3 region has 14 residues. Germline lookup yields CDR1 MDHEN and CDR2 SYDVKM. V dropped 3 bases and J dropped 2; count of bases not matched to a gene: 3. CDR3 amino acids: CASSLPGLQETQYF. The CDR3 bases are TGTGCCAGCAGTTTGCCGGGACTACAAGAGACCCAGTACTTC.

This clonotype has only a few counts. CDR3 region: CSARDGLAGDTGELFF. The DNA of the CDR3 is TGCAGTGCTAGAGACGGATTAGCGGGGGACACCGGGGAGCTGTTTTTT. The chain combines TRBV20-1 with TRBJ2-2; TRBD2 agrees at 9 bases. The CDR3 consists of 16 residues. Germline V gene data show CDR1 as DFQATT and CDR2 as SNEGSKA (reference sequence). Germline trimming cut 0 bases from V and 3 bases from J; bases unmatched to any gene: 5.

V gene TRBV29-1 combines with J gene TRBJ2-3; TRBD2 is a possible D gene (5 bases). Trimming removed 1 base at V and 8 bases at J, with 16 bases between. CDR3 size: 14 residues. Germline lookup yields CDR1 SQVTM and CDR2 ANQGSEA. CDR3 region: CSVEGANTAGTQYF. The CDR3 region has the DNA TGCAGCGTTGAAGGCGCTAACACGGCGGGTACGCAGTATTTT.

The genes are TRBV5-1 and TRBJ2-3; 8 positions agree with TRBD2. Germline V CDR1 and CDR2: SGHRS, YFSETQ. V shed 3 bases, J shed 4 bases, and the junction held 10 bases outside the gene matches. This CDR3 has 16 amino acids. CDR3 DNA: TGCGCCAGCAGCTCACAAAGCGGGGGAGGTGCAGATACGCAGTATTTT. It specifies CASSSQSGGGADTQYF.

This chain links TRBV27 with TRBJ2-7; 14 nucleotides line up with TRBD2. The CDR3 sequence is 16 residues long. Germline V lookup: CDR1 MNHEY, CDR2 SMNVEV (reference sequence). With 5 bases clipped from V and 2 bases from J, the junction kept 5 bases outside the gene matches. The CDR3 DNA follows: TGTGCCAGCAGTGTGACTAGCGGGGGGGTCACCTACGAGCAGTACTTC. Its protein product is CASSVTSGGVTYEQYF.

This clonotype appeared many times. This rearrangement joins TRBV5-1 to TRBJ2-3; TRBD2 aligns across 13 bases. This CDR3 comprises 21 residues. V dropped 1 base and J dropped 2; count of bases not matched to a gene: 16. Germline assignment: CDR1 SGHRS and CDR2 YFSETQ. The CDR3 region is CASSLKVPGTSGVDVTDTQYF. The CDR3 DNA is TGCGCCAGCAGCTTGAAGGTGCCCGGGACTAGCGGGGTCGACGTCACAGATACGCAGTATTTT.